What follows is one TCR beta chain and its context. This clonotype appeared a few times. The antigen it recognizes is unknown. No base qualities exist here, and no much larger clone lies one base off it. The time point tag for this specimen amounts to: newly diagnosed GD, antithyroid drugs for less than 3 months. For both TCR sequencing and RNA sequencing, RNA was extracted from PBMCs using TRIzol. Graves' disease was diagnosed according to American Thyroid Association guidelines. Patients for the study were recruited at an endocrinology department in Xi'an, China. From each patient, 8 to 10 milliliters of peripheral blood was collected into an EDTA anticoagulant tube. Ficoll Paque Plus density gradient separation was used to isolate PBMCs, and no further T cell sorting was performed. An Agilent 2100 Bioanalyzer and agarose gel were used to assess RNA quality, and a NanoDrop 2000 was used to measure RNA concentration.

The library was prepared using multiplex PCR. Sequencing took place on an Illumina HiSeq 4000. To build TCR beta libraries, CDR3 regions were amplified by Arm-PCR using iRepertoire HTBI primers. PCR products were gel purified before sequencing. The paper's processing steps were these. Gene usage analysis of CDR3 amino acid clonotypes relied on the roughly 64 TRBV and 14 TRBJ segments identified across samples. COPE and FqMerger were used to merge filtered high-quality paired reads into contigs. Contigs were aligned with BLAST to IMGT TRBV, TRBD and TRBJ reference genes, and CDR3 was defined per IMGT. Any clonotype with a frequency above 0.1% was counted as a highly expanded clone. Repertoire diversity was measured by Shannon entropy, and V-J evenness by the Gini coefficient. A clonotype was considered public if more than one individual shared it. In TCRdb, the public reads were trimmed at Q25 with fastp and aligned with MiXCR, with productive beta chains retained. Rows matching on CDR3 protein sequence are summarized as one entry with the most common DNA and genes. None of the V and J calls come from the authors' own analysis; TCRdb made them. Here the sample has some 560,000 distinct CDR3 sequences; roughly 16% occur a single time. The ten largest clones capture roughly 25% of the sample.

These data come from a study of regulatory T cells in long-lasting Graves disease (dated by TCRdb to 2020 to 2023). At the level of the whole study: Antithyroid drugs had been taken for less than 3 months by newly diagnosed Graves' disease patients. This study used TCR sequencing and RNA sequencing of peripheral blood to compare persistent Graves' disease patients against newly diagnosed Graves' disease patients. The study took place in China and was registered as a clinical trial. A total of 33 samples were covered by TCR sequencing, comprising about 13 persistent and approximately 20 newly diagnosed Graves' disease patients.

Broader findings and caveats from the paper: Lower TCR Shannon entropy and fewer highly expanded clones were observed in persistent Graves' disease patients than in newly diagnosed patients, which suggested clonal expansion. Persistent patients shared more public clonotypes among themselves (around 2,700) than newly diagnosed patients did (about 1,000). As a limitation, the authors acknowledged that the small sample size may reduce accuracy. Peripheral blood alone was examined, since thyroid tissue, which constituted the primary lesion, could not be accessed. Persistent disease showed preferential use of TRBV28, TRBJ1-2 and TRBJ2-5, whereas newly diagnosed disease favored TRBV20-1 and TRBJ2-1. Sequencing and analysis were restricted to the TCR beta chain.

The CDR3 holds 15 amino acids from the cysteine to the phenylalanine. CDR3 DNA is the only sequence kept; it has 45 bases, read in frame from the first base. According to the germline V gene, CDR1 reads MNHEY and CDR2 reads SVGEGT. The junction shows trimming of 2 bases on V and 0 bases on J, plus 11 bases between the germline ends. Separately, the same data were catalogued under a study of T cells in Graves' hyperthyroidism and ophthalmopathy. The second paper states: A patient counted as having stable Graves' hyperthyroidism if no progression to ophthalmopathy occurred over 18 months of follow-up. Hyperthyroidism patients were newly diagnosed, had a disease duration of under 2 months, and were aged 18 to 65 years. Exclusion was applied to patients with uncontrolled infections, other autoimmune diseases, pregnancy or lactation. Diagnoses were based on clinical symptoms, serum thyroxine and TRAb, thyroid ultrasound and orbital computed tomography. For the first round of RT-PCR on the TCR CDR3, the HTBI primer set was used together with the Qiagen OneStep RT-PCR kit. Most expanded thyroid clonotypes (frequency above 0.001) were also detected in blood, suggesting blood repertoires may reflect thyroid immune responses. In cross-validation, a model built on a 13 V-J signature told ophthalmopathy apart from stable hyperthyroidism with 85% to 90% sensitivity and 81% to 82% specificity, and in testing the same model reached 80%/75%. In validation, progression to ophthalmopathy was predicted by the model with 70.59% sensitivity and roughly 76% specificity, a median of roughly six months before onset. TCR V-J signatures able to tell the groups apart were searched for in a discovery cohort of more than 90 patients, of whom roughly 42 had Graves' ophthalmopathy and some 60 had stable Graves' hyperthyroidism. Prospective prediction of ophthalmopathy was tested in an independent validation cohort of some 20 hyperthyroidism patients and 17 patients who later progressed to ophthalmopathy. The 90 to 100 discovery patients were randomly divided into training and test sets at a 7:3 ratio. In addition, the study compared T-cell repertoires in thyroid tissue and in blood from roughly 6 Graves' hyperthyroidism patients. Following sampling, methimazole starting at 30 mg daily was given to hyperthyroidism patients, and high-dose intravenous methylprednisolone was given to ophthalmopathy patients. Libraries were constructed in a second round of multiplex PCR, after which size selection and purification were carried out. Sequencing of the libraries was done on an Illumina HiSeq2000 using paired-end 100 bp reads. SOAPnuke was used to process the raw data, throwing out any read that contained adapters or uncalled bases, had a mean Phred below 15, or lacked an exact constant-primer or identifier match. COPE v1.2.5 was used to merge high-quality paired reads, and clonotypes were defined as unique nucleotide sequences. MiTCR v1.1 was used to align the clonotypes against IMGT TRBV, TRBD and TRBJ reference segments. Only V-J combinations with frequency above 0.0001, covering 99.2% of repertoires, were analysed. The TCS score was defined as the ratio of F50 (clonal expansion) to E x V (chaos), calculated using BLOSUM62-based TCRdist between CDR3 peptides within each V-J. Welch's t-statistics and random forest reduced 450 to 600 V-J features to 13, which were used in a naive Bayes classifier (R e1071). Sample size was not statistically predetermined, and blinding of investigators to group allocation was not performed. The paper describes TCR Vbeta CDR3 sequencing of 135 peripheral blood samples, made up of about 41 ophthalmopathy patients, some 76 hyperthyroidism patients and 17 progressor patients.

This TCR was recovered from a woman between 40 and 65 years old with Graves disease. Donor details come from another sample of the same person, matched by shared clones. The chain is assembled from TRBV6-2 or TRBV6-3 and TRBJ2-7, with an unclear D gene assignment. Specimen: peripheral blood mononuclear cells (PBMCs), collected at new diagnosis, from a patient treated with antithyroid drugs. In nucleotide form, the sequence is TGTGCCAGCAGTTACGGGTCCCCAAGCTCCTACGAGCAGTACTTC. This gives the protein CASSYGSPSSYEQYF.